The source of this T cell receptor (beta chain) is a study of blood T cell repertoires in COVID-19 (dated by TCRdb to 2019 to 2021). About the investigation overall: Samples from collaborators originated in the United States, Italy and Spain and spanned both the acute and convalescent phases of COVID-19. The material from the prospective study consisted of cDNA or gDNA derived from T cells, B-cell-depleted T cells, or PBMCs. Where HLA class I and class II types were available, the types were taken from metadata supplied by the sample provider, not from assay-based typing. Samples were obtained from the ongoing ImmuneRACE study (first 160 participants) and from 950 to 1,500 subjects provided by 6 global collaborators. Subjects who had been exposed to COVID-19, were actively infected with it, or had recovered from it provided the deeply sampled blood TCRbeta repertoires that made up the dataset. The repertoires were made available in a free public database intended to serve as a resource for research on the immune response to SARS-CoV-2. The sample metadata nearly always contained a de-identified subject ID, COVID-19 status, age in years and sex. General findings and caveats noted by the study authors: The amount of clinical and demographic metadata varied by source and participant and was provided uncurated.

TCRbeta CDR3 regions were amplified from genomic DNA using the immunoSEQ Assay, a bias-controlled multiplex PCR. Under the source paper's analysis protocol: Nucleated cell counts per sample were estimated from amplification of reference gene primers within the assay. To quantify the absolute abundance of each unique TCRbeta CDR3 rearrangement, sequence reads were collapsed and filtered. For each sample, productive Simpson clonality was calculated by taking the square root of Simpson's diversity index across productive rearrangements. The clones in this table, taken by TCRdb from immuneACCESS, are in-frame only. Not every clone is retained; where verified, under half of the shortfall comes from an unresolved V gene, and the cause of the rest is unknown. For V, J and clone size, that table is used; D and trimming come from the DNA. The sample yields approximately 200,000 clones; 88% were counted once. The ten most abundant clones make up around 1.1% of the sample.

Based on the germline V gene, the CDR1 and CDR2 sequences are MNHEY and SVGAGI. Reading from cysteine to phenylalanine, the CDR3 counts 15 amino acids. Just the 45-base CDR3 DNA is kept, in frame starting at base 1. Trimming costs V 8 bases and J 2 bases, and their ends lie 16 bases apart. Whole blood was collected in K2EDTA tubes by collaborating institutions according to the institutions' own protocols. For TCRbeta analysis, collaborators shipped samples in one of three forms: frozen whole blood, isolated PBMCs, or DNA extracted from either of those sample types. Comments on this clone: Its antigen specificity is not known. Per-base quality was not reported, and no clone a single base away is much larger than it.

The clonotype comes from a man aged 25 to 40 with acute or convalescent COVID-19. The chain links TRBV6-5 with TRBJ2-1, with an unclear D gene assignment. The sequenced sample consisted of peripheral blood. This receptor has the CDR3 CASSFERMAYNEQFF. The DNA sequence is given as TGTGCCAGCTCGTTTGAGAGGATGGCCTACAATGAGCAGTTCTTC.